The 7 T cell receptor beta chains in this list originate from one sample, sequenced in a study of a mutant IDH1 vaccine in newly diagnosed glioma. Produced via immunoSEQ multiplex PCR; TCRdb's table is partial and in-frame only. The sample contains over 75,000 clones, roughly 90% of which appear only once. Time point defined: baseline, week 1 (first vaccination visit). Treatment specified: pre-vaccination baseline after standard-of-care therapy. This specimen consisted of PBMCs, obtained from a glioma patient treated with radiotherapy, temozolomide or both. All receptors derive from a woman aged 45 to 65 with glioma.

J is TRBJ2-3 and V is TRBV6-6; TRBD1 matches 7 bases. Trimming took 5 bases from V and 11 from J; bases not matched to a gene: 10. The CDR3 has 13 amino acids. The germline V gene has CDR1 MNHNY and CDR2 SVGAGI (reference sequence). CDR3: CASSQSPGQKQYF. Written as DNA, the CDR3 is TGTGCCAGCAGTCAATCTCCGGGACAGAAGCAGTATTTT.

V gene TRBV10-3 combines with J gene TRBJ1-2; D might be TRBD1 (5 bases). Germline assignment: CDR1 ENHRY and CDR2 SYGVKD. This CDR3 spans 13 amino acids. Trimming removed 1 base from V and 4 bases from J, with 7 bases in between. CDR3 loop: CAISELGGYGYTF. The CDR3 DNA sequence: TGTGCCATCAGTGAGTTGGGGGGCTATGGCTACACCTTC.

The chain combines TRBV19 with TRBJ1-4; possible D gene TRBD1, 5 bases. Germline CDR1 LNHDA, CDR2 SQIVND (reference sequence). The CDR3 totals 13 residues. The V end was cut by 3 bases, the J end by 10 bases, with 12 bases between. CDR3 residues: CASSIIGAGKLFF. DNA of the CDR3: TGTGCCAGTAGTATTATCGGGGCCGGAAAACTGTTTTTT.

The chain carries TRBV18 and TRBJ1-3, with 10 bases aligning to TRBD1. The CDR3 covers 15 residues. V trimming: 6 bases; J trimming: 4 bases; junction bases outside the gene matches: 6. Germline CDR1 and CDR2: KGHSH and LQKENI. CDR3 protein: CASSSDRGQGNTIYF. Here the CDR3 DNA reads TGTGCCAGCTCGAGCGACAGGGGGCAAGGAAACACCATATATTTT.

This rearrangement joins TRBV27 to TRBJ1-1; no firm D call. V was pared by 3 bases and J by 10 bases, with 3 bases between. The germline V gene has CDR1 MNHEY and CDR2 SMNVEV (reference sequence). The CDR3 is 9 residues long. The CDR3: CASSLGAFF. The CDR3 region has the DNA TGTGCCAGCAGTTTGGGAGCTTTCTTT.

The rearrangement joins TRBV7-8 to TRBJ2-7; the D gene could be TRBD1 or TRBD2 (6 bases each). The germline CDR1 and CDR2 sequences are SGHVS and FQNEAQ. This CDR3 region has 18 residues. With 1 base removed from V and 4 bases from J, the gap between germline ends came to 23 bases. CDR3 residues: CASSLVGGRSPISYEQYF. The DNA of the CDR3 is TGTGCCAGCAGCTTAGTTGGGGGGCGAAGTCCGATTAGTTACGAGCAGTACTTC.

J is TRBJ1-4 and V is TRBV28; 7 nucleotides align to TRBD1. Germline assignment: CDR1 MDHEN and CDR2 SYDVKM. The ends lost 5 bases at V and 3 bases at J; junction bases unmatched: 6. The CDR3 is made up of 15 amino acids. The CDR3 reads CASSQTGASNEKLFF. Written as DNA, the CDR3 is TGTGCCAGCAGTCAAACAGGGGCCTCTAATGAAAAACTGTTTTTT.